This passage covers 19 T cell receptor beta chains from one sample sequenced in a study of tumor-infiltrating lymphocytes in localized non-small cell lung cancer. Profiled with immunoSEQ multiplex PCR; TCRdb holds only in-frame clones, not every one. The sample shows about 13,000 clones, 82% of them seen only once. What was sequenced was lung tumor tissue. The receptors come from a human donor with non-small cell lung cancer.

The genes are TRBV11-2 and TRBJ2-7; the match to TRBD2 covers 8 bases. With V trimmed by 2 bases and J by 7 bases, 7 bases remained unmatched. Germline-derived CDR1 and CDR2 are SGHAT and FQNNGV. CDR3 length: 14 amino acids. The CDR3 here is CASSLTGTRGEQYF. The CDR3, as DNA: TGTGCCAGCAGCTTAACCGGGACTAGGGGGGAGCAGTACTTC.

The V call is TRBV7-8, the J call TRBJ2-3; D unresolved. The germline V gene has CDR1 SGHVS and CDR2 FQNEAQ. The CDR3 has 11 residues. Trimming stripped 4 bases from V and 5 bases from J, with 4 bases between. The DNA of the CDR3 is TGTGCCAGCAGCTGGGGAGATACGCAGTATTTT. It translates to CASSWGDTQYF.

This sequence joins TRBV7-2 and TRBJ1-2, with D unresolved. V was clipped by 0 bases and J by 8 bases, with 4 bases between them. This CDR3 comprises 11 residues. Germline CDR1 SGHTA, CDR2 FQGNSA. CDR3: CASSLASGYTF. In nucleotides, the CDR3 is TGTGCCAGCAGCTTAGCTTCAGGCTACACCTTC.

Written as DNA, the CDR3 is TGTGCCAGTAGTCTTGAACGGGAAGCTTTCTTT. Amino acids: CASSLEREAFF. This sequence joins TRBV19 and TRBJ1-1; no reliable D call. Trimming removed 5 bases from V and 8 bases from J, with 9 bases in between. Germline-derived CDR1 and CDR2 are LNHDA and SQIVND (reference sequence). CDR3 length: 11 amino acids.

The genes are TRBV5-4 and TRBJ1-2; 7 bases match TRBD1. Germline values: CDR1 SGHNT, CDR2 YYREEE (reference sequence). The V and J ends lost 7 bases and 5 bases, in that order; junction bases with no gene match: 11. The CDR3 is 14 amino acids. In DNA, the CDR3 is TGTGCCAGCCGCAACAGGGGAATCGAGTATGGCTACACCTTC. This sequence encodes CASRNRGIEYGYTF.

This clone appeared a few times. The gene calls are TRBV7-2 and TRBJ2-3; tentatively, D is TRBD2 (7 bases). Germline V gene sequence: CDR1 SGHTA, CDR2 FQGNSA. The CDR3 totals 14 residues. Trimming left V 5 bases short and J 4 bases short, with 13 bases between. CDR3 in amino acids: CASSPQGRADTQYF. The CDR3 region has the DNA TGTGCCAGCAGCCCTCAGGGGAGGGCAGATACGCAGTATTTT.

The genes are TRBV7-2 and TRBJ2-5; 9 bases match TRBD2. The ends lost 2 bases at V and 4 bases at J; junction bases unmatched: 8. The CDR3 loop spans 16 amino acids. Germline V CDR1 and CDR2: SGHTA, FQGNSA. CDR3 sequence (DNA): TGTGCCAGCAGCTTATATAGGCGGGAGGGCCGAGAGACCCAGTACTTC. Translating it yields CASSLYRREGRETQYF.

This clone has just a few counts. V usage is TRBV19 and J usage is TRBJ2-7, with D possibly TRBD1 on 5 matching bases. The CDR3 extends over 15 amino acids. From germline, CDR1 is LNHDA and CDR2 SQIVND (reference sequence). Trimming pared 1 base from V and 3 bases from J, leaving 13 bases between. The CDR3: CASSIGSAGNYEQYF. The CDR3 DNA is TGTGCCAGTAGTATAGGGTCCGCAGGGAACTACGAGCAGTACTTC.

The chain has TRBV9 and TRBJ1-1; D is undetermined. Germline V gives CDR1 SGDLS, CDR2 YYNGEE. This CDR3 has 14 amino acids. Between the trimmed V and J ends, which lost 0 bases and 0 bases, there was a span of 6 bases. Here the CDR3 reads CASSVAPLNTEAFF. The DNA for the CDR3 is TGTGCCAGCAGCGTAGCCCCATTGAACACTGAAGCTTTCTTT.

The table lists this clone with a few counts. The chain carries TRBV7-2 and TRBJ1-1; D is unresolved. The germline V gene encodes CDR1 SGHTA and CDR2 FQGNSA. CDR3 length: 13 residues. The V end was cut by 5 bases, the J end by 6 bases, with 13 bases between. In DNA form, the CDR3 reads TGTGCCAGCAGCATTGGCGGATTGGCTGAAGCTTTCTTT. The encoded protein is CASSIGGLAEAFF.

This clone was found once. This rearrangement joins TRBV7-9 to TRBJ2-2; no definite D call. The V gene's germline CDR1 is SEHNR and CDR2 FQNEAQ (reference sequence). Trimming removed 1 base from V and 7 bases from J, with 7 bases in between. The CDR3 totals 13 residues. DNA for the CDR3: TGTGCCAGCAGCTTAGAGCCGATCGGGGAGCTGTTTTTT. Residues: CASSLEPIGELFF.

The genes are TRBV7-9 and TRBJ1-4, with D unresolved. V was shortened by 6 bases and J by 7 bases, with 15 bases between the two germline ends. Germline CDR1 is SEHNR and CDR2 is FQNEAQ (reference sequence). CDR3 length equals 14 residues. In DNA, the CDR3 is TGTGCCAGCAGTCTTCTATCTAGAGGTGAAAAACTGTTTTTT. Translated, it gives CASSLLSRGEKLFF.

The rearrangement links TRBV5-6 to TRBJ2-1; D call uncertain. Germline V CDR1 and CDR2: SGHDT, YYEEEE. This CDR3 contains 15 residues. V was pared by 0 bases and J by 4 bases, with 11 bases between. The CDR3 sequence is CASSLALSNYNEQFF. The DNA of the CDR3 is TGTGCCAGCAGCTTGGCCTTGTCTAATTACAATGAGCAGTTCTTC.

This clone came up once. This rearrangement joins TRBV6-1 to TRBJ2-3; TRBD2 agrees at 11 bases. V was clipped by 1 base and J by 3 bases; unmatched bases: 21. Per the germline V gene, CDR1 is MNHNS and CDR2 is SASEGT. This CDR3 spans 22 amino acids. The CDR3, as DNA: TGTGCCAGCAGTGAAGACCGACTATTTAGCGGGAGGGCCGGGGGTATTACAGATACGCAGTATTTT. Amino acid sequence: CASSEDRLFSGRAGGITDTQYF.

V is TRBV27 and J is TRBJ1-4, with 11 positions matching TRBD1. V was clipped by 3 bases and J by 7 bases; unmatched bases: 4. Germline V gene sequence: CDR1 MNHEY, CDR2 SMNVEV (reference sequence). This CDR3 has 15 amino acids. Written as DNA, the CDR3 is TGTGCCAGCAGTTTCCTCGGGACAGGGGGTGAAAAACTGTTTTTT. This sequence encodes CASSFLGTGGEKLFF.

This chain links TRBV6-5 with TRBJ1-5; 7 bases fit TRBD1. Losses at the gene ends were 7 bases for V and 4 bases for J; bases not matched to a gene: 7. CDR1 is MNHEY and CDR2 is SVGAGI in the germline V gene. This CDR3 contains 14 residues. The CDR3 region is CASKRGRGNQPQHF. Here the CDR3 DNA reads TGTGCCAGCAAAAGGGGGCGAGGAAATCAGCCCCAGCATTTT.

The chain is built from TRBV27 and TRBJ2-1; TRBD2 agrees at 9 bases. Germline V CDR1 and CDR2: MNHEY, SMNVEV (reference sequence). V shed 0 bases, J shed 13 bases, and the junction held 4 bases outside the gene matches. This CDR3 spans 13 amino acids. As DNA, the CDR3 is TGTGCCAGCAGTTTATCTAGCGGGGGACCCCAGTTCTTC. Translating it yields CASSLSSGGPQFF.

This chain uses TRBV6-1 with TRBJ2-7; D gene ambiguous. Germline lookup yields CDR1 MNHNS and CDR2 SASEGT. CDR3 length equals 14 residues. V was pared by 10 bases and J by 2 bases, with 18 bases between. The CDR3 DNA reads TGTGCCACACCCCGGACGGGCAAACCCTACGAGCAGTACTTC. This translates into CATPRTGKPYEQYF.

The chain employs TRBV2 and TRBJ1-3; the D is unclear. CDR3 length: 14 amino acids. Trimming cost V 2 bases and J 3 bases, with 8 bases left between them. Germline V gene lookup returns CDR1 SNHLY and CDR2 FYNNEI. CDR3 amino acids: CASSESQVGNTIYF. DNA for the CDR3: TGTGCCAGCAGTGAATCGCAGGTTGGAAACACCATATATTTT.